This TCR beta chain was observed in a study of CD8+CD57+ T cells in acquired aplastic anemia (dated by TCRdb to 2017 to 2018). About the full investigation: A mean of about 3.2 ug of DNA, ranging from about 0.17 to 30 ug, was extracted from sorted CD4+ and CD8+ cells. CD8+CD57+ expansion was defined as frequency above the mean frequency observed in healthy subjects. Here is what the overall study found, with its caveats: Between patients and healthy controls, no significant difference in CD8+ Simpson's diversity was found (P=0.060). Around 30 CD8+ CDR3 sequences were shared between patients and controls but appeared highly expressed in patients and within their immunodominant clones.

This clonotype was seen ten or more times. This receptor's antigen is unknown. There are no base qualities to consult, and no much larger clone falls within one base. Trimming takes 3 bases from V and 4 bases from J, and the germline ends sit 16 bases apart. CDR1 and CDR2, looked up from the germline V gene (reference sequence), are DFQATT and SNEGSKA. Counted from cysteine to phenylalanine, this CDR3 has 15 amino acids. CDR3 DNA is the only sequence kept; it has 45 bases, read in frame from the first base. Genomic DNA was used as template for profiling of TCR beta VDJ combinations and CDR3 sequences. An Illumina HiSeq 2000 was the platform used for TCR repertoire sequencing. The original methods were these. TRBV/TRBJ rearrangement plots, CDR3 size and DJ length profiles, and Simpson's diversity index were used to assess repertoires. The most abundant DNA sequence in the deep sequencing data was defined as the immunodominant clone. CDR3 amino acid sequences were checked for sharing across subjects and were also compared against the VDJdb database and published repertoires. TCRdb took the public reads, trimmed them with fastp at Q25, ran MiXCR for clone calling and kept in-frame beta chains. Duplicate CDR3 protein sequences are folded into a single record with the most common DNA and genes. The V and J calls here are based on TCRdb, not the publication. The sample data list hundreds of thousands of distinct CDR3 sequences, and roughly a third of these were observed just once. Clones ranked in the top ten supply roughly 0.8% of the sample.

Expansion of CD8+CD57+ cells had been shown by flow cytometry in the patients chosen for sequencing. All patients had severe acquired aplastic anemia diagnosed by International Study of Aplastic Anemia and Agranulocytosis and Camitta criteria. Patients had received no therapy at the time of blood sampling. The study deep-sequenced TCR repertoires of sorted CD4+ and CD8+ blood T cells from severe aplastic anemia patients and healthy subjects. Patients were enrolled under clinicaltrials.gov protocols 00001620, 01623167, 00001397, 00071045, 00081523 and 00961064 in the USA. Ficoll-Paque density gradient centrifugation was used to isolate peripheral blood mononuclear cells. Before DNA was extracted, CD4+ and CD8+ T cells were sorted using either FACS or magnetic beads.

The V gene is TRBV20-1 and the J gene is TRBJ1-5; the D gene is perhaps TRBD1, on 5 matching bases. Sequencing used sorted CD4+, CD8+, or CD8+CD57+ T cells (not recorded which) from PBMCs. The receptor was isolated from a human donor with aplastic anemia. The DNA reads as follows: TGCAGTGCTAGTTTCGGGGCCAGGCGTAATCAGCCCCAGCATTTT. The translation is CSASFGARRNQPQHF.